Listed below are T cell receptor beta chains from one sample, sequenced in a study of cytomegalovirus exposure and HLA in healthy donors. Only in-frame clones appear in the TCRdb table, and some are missing; sequencing was by immunoSEQ multiplex PCR. The sample lists around 130,000 clones; roughly 76% were seen once. The specimen was PBMCs. The source is a female donor in good health and CMV-seronegative. Each CDR3 is given with its conserved first and last residue. The D gene is left open where the match is weak. The listing skips clone size in some rows; elsewhere it reads once, few, many or a size class.

TRBJ2-2	15	TRBD2	.	TRBV29-1	TGCAGCGTTGAAGATCGCCGGGGGGGCCCCGGGGAGCTGTTTTTT	CSVEDRRGGPGELFF
TRBJ1-2	15	.	.	TRBV7-2	TGTGCCAGCAGCTTAGGATCAGGGATGCCCTATGGCTACACCTTC	CASSLGSGMPYGYTF
TRBJ1-2	12	.	.	TRBV4-2	TGTGCCAGCAGCCCAGGGGTAGGCGGCTACACCTTC	CASSPGVGGYTF
TRBJ2-6	15	.	.	TRBV19	TGTGCCAGTAGTATAAGTAGCTCTGGGGCCAACGTCCTGACTTTC	CASSISSSGANVLTF
TRBJ2-5	13	.	.	TRBV7-7	TGTGCTAGCAGCCCGGGACAACAAGAGACCCAGTACTTC	CASSPGQQETQYF
TRBJ2-2	17	TRBD2	.	TRBV5-4	TGTGCCAGCAGCTTGGCAGCCAGCGGGGATAACACCGGGGAGCTGTTTTTT	CASSLAASGDNTGELFF
TRBJ1-1	11	.	once	TRBV5-4	TGTGCCAGCAGCTCTGGACAGGAAGCTTTCTTT	CASSSGQEAFF
TRBJ2-1	13	.	.	TRBV27	TGTGCCAGCAGTTTAAATCTAGCCGATGAGCAGTTCTTC	CASSLNLADEQFF
TRBJ2-7	11	.	.	TRBV9	TGTGCCAGCAGCCCCCCGGGCGAGCAGTACTTC	CASSPPGEQYF
TRBJ2-1	14	TRBD2	few	TRBV7-6	TGTGCCAGCAGCTTAGAACTAGCGGGCTATGAGCAGTTCTTC	CASSLELAGYEQFF
TRBJ2-5	11	.	few	TRBV29-1	TGCAGCGTTGGGGGGAGGGAGACCCAGTACTTC	CSVGGRETQYF
TRBJ2-7	12	.	.	TRBV10-3	TGTGCCATCAGTGACCCTCTCTACGAGCAGTACTTC	CAISDPLYEQYF
TRBJ2-7	13	TRBD1	.	TRBV29-1	TGCAGCGTCGCAGCCGGGACAGCCTACGAGCAGTACTTC	CSVAAGTAYEQYF
TRBJ1-4	15	.	.	TRBV30	TGTGCCCTGGAGCGTGGTGTGGGAGCTAATGAAAAACTGTTTTTT	CALERGVGANEKLFF